The source of this T cell receptor (beta chain) is a study of blood T cells in healthy people across ages. Background on the study: About one barcoded beta molecule per two T cells was the capture yield of template switching. Study-wide points: Donors of long life had a larger count of naive CD4+ cells and greater diversity than aged donors. TCR beta diversity tracked closely with naive T cell percentage.

This clonotype was seen a few times. Its antigen is not known. The V and J ends lost 6 bases and 5 bases respectively, with 14 bases between them. This CDR3 is built from 14 residues. The V gene's germline CDR1 is MDHEN and CDR2 SYDVKM. Primed by a sample-barcoded 5' primer and a J-beta primer mix, a second PCR proceeded for roughly 6 to 12 cycles. Using its own MiXCR run on the 5' RACE reads, TCRdb lists one record per CDR3 protein. The sample includes 1.4 million or so distinct CDR3 sequences, roughly 43% of them seen just once. The receptor comes from a woman younger than 30 in good health. Sequenced input: blood. The rearrangement joins TRBV28 to TRBJ1-5; possibly TRBD1 for D (6 bases). CDR3: CASSFGGRDQPQHF. The CDR3 DNA is TGTGCCAGCAGCTTCGGGGGCAGGGATCAGCCCCAGCATTTT.